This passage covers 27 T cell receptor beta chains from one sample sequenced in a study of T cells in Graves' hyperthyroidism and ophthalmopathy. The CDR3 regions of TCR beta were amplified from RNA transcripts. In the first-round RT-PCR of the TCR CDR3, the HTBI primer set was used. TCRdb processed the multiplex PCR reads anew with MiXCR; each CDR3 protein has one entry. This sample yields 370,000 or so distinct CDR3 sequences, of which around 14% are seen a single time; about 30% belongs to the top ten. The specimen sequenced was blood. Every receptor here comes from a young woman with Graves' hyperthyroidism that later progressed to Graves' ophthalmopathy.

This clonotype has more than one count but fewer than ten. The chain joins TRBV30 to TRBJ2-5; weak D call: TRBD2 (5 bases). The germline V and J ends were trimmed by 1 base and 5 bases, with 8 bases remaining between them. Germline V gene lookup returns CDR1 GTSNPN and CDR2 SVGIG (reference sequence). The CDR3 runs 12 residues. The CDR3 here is CAWSGRRETQYF. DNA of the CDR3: TGTGCCTGGAGTGGGAGGAGGGAGACCCAGTACTTC.

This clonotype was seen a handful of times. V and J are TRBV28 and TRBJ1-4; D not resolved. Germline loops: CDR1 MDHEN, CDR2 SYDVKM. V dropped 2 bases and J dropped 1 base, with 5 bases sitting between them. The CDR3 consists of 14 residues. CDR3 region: CASSLEGTNEKLFF. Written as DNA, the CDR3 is TGTGCCAGCAGTTTAGAGGGAACTAATGAAAAACTGTTTTTT. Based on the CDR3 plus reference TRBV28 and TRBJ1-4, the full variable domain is DVKVTQSSRYLVKRTGEKVFLECVQDMDHENMFWYRQDPGLGLRLIYFSYDVKMKEKGDIPEGYSVSREKKERFSLILESASTNQTSMYLCASSLEGTNEKLFFGSGTQLSVL.

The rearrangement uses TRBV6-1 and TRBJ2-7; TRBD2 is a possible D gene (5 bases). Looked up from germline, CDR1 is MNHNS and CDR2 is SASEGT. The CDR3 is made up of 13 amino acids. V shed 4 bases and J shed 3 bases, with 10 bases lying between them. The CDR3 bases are TGTGCCAGCAGTGTATACGGGGACTACGAGCAGTACTTC. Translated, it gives CASSVYGDYEQYF.

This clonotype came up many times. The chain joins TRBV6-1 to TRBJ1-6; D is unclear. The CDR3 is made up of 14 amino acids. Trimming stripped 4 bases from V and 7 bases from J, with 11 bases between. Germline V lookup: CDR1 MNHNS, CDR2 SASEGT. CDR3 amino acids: CASSGSRSNSPLHF. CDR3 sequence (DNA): TGTGCCAGCAGTGGGTCCCGGTCGAATTCACCCCTCCACTTT.

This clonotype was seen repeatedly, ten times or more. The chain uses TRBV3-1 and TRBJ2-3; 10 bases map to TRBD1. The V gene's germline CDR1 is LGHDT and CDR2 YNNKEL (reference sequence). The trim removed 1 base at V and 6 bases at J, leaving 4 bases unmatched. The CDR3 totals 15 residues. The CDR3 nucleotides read TGTGCCAGCAGCCAAGCTGACAGGGGGCGCGATACGCAGTATTTT. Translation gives CASSQADRGRDTQYF.

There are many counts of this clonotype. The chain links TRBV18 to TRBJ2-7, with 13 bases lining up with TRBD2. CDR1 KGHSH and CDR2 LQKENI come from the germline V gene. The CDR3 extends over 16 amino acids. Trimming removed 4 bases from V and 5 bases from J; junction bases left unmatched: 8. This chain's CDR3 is CASSRGGLAGVDEQYF. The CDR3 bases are TGTGCCAGCTCACGGGGCGGACTAGCGGGAGTAGACGAGCAGTACTTC.

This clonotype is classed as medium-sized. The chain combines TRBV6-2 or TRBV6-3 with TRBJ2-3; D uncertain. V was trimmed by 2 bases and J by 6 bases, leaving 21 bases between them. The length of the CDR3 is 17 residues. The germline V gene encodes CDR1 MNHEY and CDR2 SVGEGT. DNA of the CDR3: TGTGCCAGCAGTTACAGGGCAGTCCCTCAAAATGAGGATACGCAGTATTTT. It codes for CASSYRAVPQNEDTQYF.

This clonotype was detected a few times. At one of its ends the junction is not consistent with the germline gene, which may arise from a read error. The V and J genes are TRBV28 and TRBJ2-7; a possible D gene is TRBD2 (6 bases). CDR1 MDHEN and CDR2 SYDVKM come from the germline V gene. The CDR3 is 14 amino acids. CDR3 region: CASSLTREGYGQYF. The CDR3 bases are TGTGCCAGCAGTTTGACTAGAGAGGGCTACGGGCAGTACTTC. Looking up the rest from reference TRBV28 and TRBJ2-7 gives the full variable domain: DVKVTQSSRYLVKRTGEKVFLECVQDMDHENMFWYRQDPGLGLRLIYFSYDVKMKEKGDIPEGYSVSREKKERFSLILESASTNQTSMYLCASSLTREGYGQYFGPGTRLTVT.

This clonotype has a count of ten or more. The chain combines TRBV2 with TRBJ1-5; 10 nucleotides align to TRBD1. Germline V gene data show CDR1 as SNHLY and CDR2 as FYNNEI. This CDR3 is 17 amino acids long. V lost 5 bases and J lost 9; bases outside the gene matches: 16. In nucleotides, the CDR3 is TGTGCCAGCAGTTACCGTGGGACAGGGGTTTTTATGCTGCCCCAGCATTTT. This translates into CASSYRGTGVFMLPQHF.

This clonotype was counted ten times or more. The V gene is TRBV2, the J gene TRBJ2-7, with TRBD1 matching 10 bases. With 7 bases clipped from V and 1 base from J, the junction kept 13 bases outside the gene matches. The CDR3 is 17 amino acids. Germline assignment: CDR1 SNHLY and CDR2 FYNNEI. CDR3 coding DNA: TGTGCCAGCATTCGAGACAGGGGGCCACGCGGGTCCTACGAGCAGTACTTC. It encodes CASIRDRGPRGSYEQYF.

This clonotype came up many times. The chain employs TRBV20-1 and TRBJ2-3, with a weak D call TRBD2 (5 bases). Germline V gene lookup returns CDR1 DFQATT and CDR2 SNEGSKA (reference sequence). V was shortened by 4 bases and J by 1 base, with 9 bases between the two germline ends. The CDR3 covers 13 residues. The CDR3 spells CSAKGERTDTQYF. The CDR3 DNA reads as TGCAGTGCTAAGGGAGAACGCACAGATACGCAGTATTTT.

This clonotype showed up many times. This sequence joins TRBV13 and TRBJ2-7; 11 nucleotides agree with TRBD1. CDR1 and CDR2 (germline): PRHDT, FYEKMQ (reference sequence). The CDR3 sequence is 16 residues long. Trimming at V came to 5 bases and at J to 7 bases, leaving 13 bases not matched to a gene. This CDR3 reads CASSPSPGQGAGEQYF. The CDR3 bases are TGTGCCAGCAGCCCCTCCCCCGGACAGGGGGCAGGAGAGCAGTACTTC.

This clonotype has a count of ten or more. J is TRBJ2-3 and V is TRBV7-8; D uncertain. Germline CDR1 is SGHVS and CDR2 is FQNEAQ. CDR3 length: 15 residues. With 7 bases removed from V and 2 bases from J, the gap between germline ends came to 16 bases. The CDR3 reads CASTKEAALTDTQYF. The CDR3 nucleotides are TGTGCCAGCACCAAAGAGGCAGCCCTCACAGATACGCAGTATTTT.

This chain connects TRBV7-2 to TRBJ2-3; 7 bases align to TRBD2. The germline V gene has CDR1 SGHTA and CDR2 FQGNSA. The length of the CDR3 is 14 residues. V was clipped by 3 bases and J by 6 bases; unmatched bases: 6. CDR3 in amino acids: CASSLGLKGDTQYF. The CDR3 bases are TGTGCCAGCAGCTTGGGACTAAAGGGGGATACGCAGTATTTT.

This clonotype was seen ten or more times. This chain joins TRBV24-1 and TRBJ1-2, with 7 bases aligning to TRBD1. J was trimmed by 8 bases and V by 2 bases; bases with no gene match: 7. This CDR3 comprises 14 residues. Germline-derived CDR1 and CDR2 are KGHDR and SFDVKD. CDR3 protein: CATSDSTYRGGYTF. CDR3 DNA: TGTGCCACCAGTGATTCGACCTACAGGGGAGGCTACACCTTC.

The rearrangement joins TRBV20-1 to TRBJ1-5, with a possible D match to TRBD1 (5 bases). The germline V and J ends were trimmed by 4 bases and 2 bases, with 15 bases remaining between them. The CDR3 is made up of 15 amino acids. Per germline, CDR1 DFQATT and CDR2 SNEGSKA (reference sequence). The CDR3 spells CSATGEGIGNQPQHF. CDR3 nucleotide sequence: TGCAGTGCTACGGGGGAAGGGATAGGCAATCAGCCCCAGCATTTT.

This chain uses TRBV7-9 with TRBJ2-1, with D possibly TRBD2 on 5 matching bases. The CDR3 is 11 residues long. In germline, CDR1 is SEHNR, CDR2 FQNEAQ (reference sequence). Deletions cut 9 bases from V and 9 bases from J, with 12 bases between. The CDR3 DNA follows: TGTGCCAGTAATGGAGGAGTTGAGCAGTTCTTC. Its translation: CASNGGVEQFF.

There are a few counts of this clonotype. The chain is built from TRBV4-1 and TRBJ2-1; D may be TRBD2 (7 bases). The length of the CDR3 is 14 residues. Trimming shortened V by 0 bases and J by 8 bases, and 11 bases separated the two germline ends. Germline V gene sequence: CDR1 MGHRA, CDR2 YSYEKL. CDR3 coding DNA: TGCGCCAGCAGCCAAGAAATAGGGGGGGATGAGCAGTTCTTC. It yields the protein CASSQEIGGDEQFF.

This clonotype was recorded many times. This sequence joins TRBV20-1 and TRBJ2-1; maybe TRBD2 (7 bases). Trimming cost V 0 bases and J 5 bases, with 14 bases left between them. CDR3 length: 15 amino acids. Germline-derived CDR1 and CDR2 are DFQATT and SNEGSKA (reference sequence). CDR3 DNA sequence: TGCAGTGCTAGAGATCCAGAGCGGGACAACAATGAGCAGTTCTTC. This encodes CSARDPERDNNEQFF.

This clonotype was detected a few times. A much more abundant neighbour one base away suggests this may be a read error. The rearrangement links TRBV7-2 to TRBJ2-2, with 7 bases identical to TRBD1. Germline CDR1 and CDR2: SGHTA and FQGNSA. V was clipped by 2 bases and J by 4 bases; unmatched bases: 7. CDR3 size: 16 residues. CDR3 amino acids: CASSLLGAGGTGELFF. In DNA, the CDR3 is TGTGCCAGCAGCTTATTGGGGGCAGGGGGCACCGGGGAGCTGTTTTTT.

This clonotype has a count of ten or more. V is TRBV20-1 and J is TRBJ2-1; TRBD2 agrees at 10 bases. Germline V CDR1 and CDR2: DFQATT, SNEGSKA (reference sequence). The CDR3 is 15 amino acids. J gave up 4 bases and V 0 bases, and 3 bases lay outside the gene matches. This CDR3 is CSARDRAGGYNEQFF. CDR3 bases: TGCAGTGCTAGAGATAGAGCGGGAGGGTACAATGAGCAGTTCTTC.

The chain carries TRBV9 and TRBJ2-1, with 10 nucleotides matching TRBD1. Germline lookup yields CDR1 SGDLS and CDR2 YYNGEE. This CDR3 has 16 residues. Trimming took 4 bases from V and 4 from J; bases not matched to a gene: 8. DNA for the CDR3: TGTGCCAGCAGCACATCCGGGACAGGGGAATACAATGAGCAGTTCTTC. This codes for CASSTSGTGEYNEQFF.

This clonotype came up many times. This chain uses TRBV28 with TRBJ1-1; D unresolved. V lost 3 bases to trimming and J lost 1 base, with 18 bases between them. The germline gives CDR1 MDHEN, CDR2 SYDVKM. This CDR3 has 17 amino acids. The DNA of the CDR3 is TGTGCCAGCAGTTTTTCCTGGCGCGAGACAACGAACACTGAAGCTTTCTTT. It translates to CASSFSWRETTNTEAFF.

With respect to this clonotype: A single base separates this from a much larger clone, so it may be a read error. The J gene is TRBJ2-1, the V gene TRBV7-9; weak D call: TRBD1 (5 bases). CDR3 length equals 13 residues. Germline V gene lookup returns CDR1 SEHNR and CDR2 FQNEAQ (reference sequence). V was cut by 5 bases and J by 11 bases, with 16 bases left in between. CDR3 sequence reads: CASSLGTGAQQFF. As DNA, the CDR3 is TGTGCCAGCAGCCTTGGTACAGGAGCCCAGCAGTTCTTC.

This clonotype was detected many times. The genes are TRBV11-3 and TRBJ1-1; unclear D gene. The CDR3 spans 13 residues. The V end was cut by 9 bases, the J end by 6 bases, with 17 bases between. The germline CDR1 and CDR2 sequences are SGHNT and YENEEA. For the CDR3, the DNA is TGTGCCAGAGACCCCTTGTCGCTACCTGAAGCTTTCTTT. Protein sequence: CARDPLSLPEAFF. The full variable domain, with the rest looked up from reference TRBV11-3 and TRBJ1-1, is EAGVVQSPRYKIIEKKQPVAFWCNPISGHNTLYWYLQNLGQGPELLIRYENEEAVDDSQLPKDRFSAERLKGVDSTLKIQPAELGDSAVYLCARDPLSLPEAFFGQGTRLTVV.

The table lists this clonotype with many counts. In DNA, the CDR3 is TGTGCCAGCAGTTGGACGGGGGAAAACTACGAGCAGTACTTC. Translation: CASSWTGENYEQYF. The chain uses TRBV2 and TRBJ2-7; a weak D match, TRBD2 (6 bases). Germline V lookup: CDR1 SNHLY, CDR2 FYNNEI. V was clipped by 5 bases and J by 3 bases, with 14 bases between them. The CDR3 extends over 14 amino acids.

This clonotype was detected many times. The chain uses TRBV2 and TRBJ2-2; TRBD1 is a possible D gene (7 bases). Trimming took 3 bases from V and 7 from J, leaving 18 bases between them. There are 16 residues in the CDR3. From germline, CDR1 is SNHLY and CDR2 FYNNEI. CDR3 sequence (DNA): TGTGCCAGCAGTGATATAGGCAGGGGGGACAACGGGGAGCTGTTTTTT. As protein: CASSDIGRGDNGELFF.